Listed below are T cell receptor beta chains from one sample, sequenced in a study of blood T cells in healthy people across ages. TCRdb fed the 5' RACE reads into MiXCR, producing one record per CDR3 protein. The sample comprises hundreds of thousands of distinct CDR3 sequences, 40% to 50% of which are singletons, and approximately 19% rests with the top ten. Specimen: blood. These receptors were collected from a man in his 60s in good health. The CDR3 runs from the conserved cysteine through the conserved F or W. D genes are given only for firm matches. Clone size appears in some rows only: once, few, many, or a class for an expanded clone.

V gene: TRBV4-1; D gene: NA; clone size: few; J gene: TRBJ2-1; CDR3 protein: CASSQDLRTGNEQFF; CDR3 DNA: TGCGCCAGCAGCCAAGATCTCCGTACAGGGAATGAGCAGTTCTTC
V gene: TRBV20-1; D gene: NA; clone size: many; J gene: TRBJ2-3; CDR3 protein: CSAREVTAWDTQYF; CDR3 DNA: TGCAGTGCTAGAGAAGTGACAGCCTGGGATACGCAGTATTTT
V gene: TRBV7-2; D gene: NA; clone size: few; J gene: TRBJ2-7; CDR3 protein: CASSVTSLEGYEQYF; CDR3 DNA: TGTGCCAGCAGCGTCACTAGCTTGGAAGGCTACGAGCAGTACTTC
V gene: TRBV5-1; D gene: NA; clone size: few; J gene: TRBJ2-1; CDR3 protein: CASSLPRGASYNEQFF; CDR3 DNA: TGCGCCAGCAGCCTCCCCCGGGGGGCTTCCTACAATGAGCAGTTCTTC
V gene: TRBV11-3; D gene: NA; clone size: few; J gene: TRBJ2-5; CDR3 protein: CASSLAGHRETQYF; CDR3 DNA: TGTGCCAGCAGCTTGGCGGGCCATCGGGAGACCCAGTACTTC
V gene: TRBV7-8; D gene: NA; clone size: NA; J gene: TRBJ1-2; CDR3 protein: CASSSYDWGENYGYTF; CDR3 DNA: TGTGCCAGCAGCTCGTATGATTGGGGGGAAAACTATGGCTACACCTTC
V gene: TRBV7-2; D gene: NA; clone size: few; J gene: TRBJ2-7; CDR3 protein: CASSLKTGPYEQYF; CDR3 DNA: TGTGCCAGCAGCTTAAAAACAGGCCCCTACGAGCAGTACTTC
V gene: TRBV10-3; D gene: TRBD1; clone size: few; J gene: TRBJ2-5; CDR3 protein: CAISEPGHPSGGTQYF; CDR3 DNA: TGTGCCATCAGTGAGCCGGGACATCCATCAGGGGGGACCCAGTACTTC
V gene: TRBV7-2; D gene: NA; clone size: NA; J gene: TRBJ2-7; CDR3 protein: CASSLGPGLPYEQYF; CDR3 DNA: TGTGCCAGCAGCTTAGGCCCAGGGCTCCCCTACGAGCAGTACTTC
V gene: TRBV28; D gene: NA; clone size: NA; J gene: TRBJ1-2; CDR3 protein: CASRGDTLAGYTF; CDR3 DNA: TGTGCCAGCAGAGGTGACACCTTAGCTGGCTACACCTTC
V gene: TRBV6-5; D gene: NA; clone size: NA; J gene: TRBJ2-5; CDR3 protein: CASRNGLSVETQYF; CDR3 DNA: TGTGCCAGCAGAAACGGGCTATCGGTTGAGACCCAGTACTTC
V gene: TRBV20-1; D gene: TRBD1; clone size: few; J gene: TRBJ2-7; CDR3 protein: CSARTGGIEQYF; CDR3 DNA: TGCAGTGCTAGGACAGGGGGGATCGAGCAGTACTTC
V gene: TRBV2; D gene: TRBD1; clone size: NA; J gene: TRBJ2-1; CDR3 protein: CASSGDSQTGLVTEQFF; CDR3 DNA: TGTGCCAGCAGTGGCGACTCTCAGACAGGGTTGGTCACTGAGCAGTTCTTC
V gene: TRBV24-1; D gene: NA; clone size: NA; J gene: TRBJ2-2; CDR3 protein: CATSEMTAGELFF; CDR3 DNA: TGTGCCACCAGTGAGATGACAGCTGGGGAGCTGTTTTTT
V gene: TRBV20-1; D gene: NA; clone size: NA; J gene: TRBJ2-5; CDR3 protein: CSALHWGIQGTQYF; CDR3 DNA: TGCAGTGCCCTTCATTGGGGGATCCAAGGGACCCAGTACTTC
V gene: TRBV29-1; D gene: TRBD2; clone size: many; J gene: TRBJ2-1; CDR3 protein: CSVFGLAGGSYNEQFF; CDR3 DNA: TGCAGCGTTTTCGGACTAGCGGGGGGTTCCTACAATGAGCAGTTCTTC
V gene: TRBV7-2; D gene: TRBD1; clone size: NA; J gene: TRBJ1-1; CDR3 protein: CASSPRGDRGLDTEAFF; CDR3 DNA: TGTGCCAGCAGCCCAAGAGGGGACAGGGGGCTTGACACTGAAGCTTTCTTT
V gene: TRBV6-2/TRBV6-3; D gene: NA; clone size: NA; J gene: TRBJ2-7; CDR3 protein: CASKRGITYEQYF; CDR3 DNA: TGTGCCAGCAAGCGAGGGATAACCTACGAGCAGTACTTC
V gene: TRBV10-3; D gene: TRBD1; clone size: few; J gene: TRBJ2-1; CDR3 protein: CAINRDSSNEQFF; CDR3 DNA: TGTGCCATTAATCGGGACAGCAGCAATGAGCAGTTCTTC
V gene: TRBV5-1; D gene: TRBD1; clone size: NA; J gene: TRBJ1-2; CDR3 protein: CASSLDRTGIYGYTF; CDR3 DNA: TGCGCCAGCAGCTTGGATAGGACAGGGATCTATGGCTACACCTTC
V gene: TRBV9; D gene: NA; clone size: once; J gene: TRBJ2-2; CDR3 protein: CASSVARAGELFF; CDR3 DNA: TGTGCCAGCAGCGTAGCACGTGCCGGGGAGCTGTTTTTT
V gene: TRBV5-8; D gene: NA; clone size: NA; J gene: TRBJ2-3; CDR3 protein: CASSLDQGGWLPTDTQYF; CDR3 DNA: TGTGCCAGCAGCTTGGACCAGGGCGGGTGGCTTCCCACAGATACGCAGTATTTT
V gene: TRBV7-9; D gene: NA; clone size: NA; J gene: TRBJ1-4; CDR3 protein: CASRPDGMNEKLFF; CDR3 DNA: TGTGCCAGCAGACCGGACGGAATGAATGAAAAACTGTTTTTT